This record concerns one TCR beta chain sequence. CDR1 SGHKS and CDR2 YYEKEE come from the germline V gene (reference sequence). V lost 2 bases to trimming and J lost 1 base; unmatched junction nucleotides: 14. The CDR3 sequence is 19 residues long. The entry originates in a study of control samples from healthy donors and cancer patients. Profiling relied on immunoSEQ multiplex PCR, and the TCRdb table lists in-frame clones only, not all of them. The table lists 120,000 to 150,000 clones, around 90% of them singletons. Sequenced material: blood. The chain is built from TRBV5-5 and TRBJ2-1; 8 nucleotides agree with TRBD2. The receptor was isolated from a young man in good health. The CDR3 region is CASSLGRKIAGLSYNEQFF. The DNA of the CDR3 is TGTGCCAGCAGCTTAGGGAGAAAAATAGCGGGACTTTCCTACAATGAGCAGTTCTTC.